This T cell receptor beta chain came from a study of spatial heterogeneity in lung cancer. Study-level information: Within raw reads, each unique TCR and UMI combination appeared on average more than ten times. Regarding the study as a whole: Follow-up blood showed ubiquitous expanded tumor TCRs less than blood at resection did.

Time point defined: sample taken at primary tumor resection. The input material, whole RNA from tumor, nontumor lung or frozen PBMC, was sequenced unsorted. Samples were donated by 72 untreated early-stage non-small cell lung cancer patients. A unique molecular identifier was carried by every single TCR cDNA molecule. Using its own MiXCR run on the 5' RACE reads, TCRdb lists one record per CDR3 protein. The table lists some 25,000 distinct CDR3 sequences, 10% to 15% of them singletons. This clonotype was found many times. The antigen is not known. CDR3 length equals 14 residues. V was pared by 1 base and J by 2 bases, with 9 bases between. The germline gives CDR1 SGHTA, CDR2 FQGNSA.

The starting material was PBMCs, obtained at surgery. This receptor was taken from a female donor with early-stage non-small cell lung cancer. V gene TRBV7-2 combines with J gene TRBJ2-7; D is possibly TRBD1 (6 bases). CDR3 DNA sequence: TGTGCCAGCAGCTTAGGAGCAGGGGCCTACGAGCAGTACTTC. Translating it yields CASSLGAGAYEQYF. Full variable domain (rest looked up from reference TRBV7-2 and TRBJ2-7): GAGVSQSPSNKVTEKGKDVELRCDPISGHTALYWYRQSLGQGLEFLIYFQGNSAPDKSGLPSDRFSAERTGGSVSTLTIQRTQQEDSAVYLCASSLGAGAYEQYFGPGTRLTVT.